Presented here are 15 T cell receptor beta chains from one specimen sequenced in a study of blood T cell repertoires in COVID-19. Some clones are missing from TCRdb's copy, which holds only in-frame ones; the method was immunoSEQ multiplex PCR. Altogether about 250,000 clones are present, roughly four fifths being singletons, with the ten largest covering 7.5% to 10%. Sequencing was performed on peripheral blood. These receptors were obtained from a man aged 80 or over with acute or convalescent COVID-19.

The V and J genes are TRBV2 and TRBJ2-3; no clear D gene. CDR1 SNHLY and CDR2 FYNNEI come from the germline V gene. With 1 base removed from V and 3 bases from J, the gap between germline ends came to 5 bases. This CDR3 has 13 amino acids. The CDR3 sequence is CASSEERTDTQYF. CDR3 bases: TGTGCCAGCAGTGAAGAACGGACAGATACGCAGTATTTT.

In nucleotides, the CDR3 is TGTGCCACCAGCAGAGAACAGCTTAGGAATCAGCCCCAGCATTTT. It codes for CATSREQLRNQPQHF. The chain links TRBV15 to TRBJ1-5; no clear D gene. Per the germline V gene, CDR1 is LNHNV and CDR2 is YYDKDF (reference sequence). This CDR3 is 15 amino acids long. The V and J ends lost 0 bases and 4 bases respectively, with 10 bases between them.

The V gene is TRBV6-5, the J gene TRBJ1-3; D gene unclear. CDR1 is MNHEY and CDR2 is SVGAGI in the germline V gene. There are 13 residues in the CDR3. Trimming shortened V by 5 bases and J by 0 bases, and 5 bases separated the two germline ends. CDR3 DNA sequence: TGTGCCAGCAGTCTCTCCTCTGGAAACACCATATATTTT. The encoded protein is CASSLSSGNTIYF.

V is TRBV11-2 and J is TRBJ1-1; 9 bases agree with TRBD1. CDR1 is SGHAT and CDR2 is FQNNGV in the germline V gene. This CDR3 region has 16 residues. J lost 5 bases, V lost 2 bases, and 9 bases had no gene match. CDR3 nucleotide sequence: TGTGCCAGCAGCTTACGTACAGGGGGCGCGAGGACTGAAGCTTTCTTT. Protein: CASSLRTGGARTEAFF.

The chain combines TRBV19 with TRBJ1-6; D may be TRBD1 (6 bases). Germline values: CDR1 LNHDA, CDR2 SQIVND (reference sequence). Trimming shortened V by 4 bases and J by 7 bases, and 14 bases separated the two germline ends. The length of the CDR3 is 15 residues. The CDR3 DNA is TGTGCCAGTAGTACTTCCAAACAGGGAAATTCACCCCTCCACTTT. Its translation is CASSTSKQGNSPLHF.

CDR3 nucleotide sequence: TGTGCCAGCTCACCAAAACAGGGGTCTGAAGCTTTCTTT. It is translated as CASSPKQGSEAFF. This chain links TRBV18 with TRBJ1-1, with 7 positions matching TRBD1. The trim removed 2 bases at V and 6 bases at J, leaving 3 bases unmatched. Germline V gives CDR1 KGHSH, CDR2 LQKENI. The CDR3 runs to 13 residues.

This clone was detected once. In nucleotides, the CDR3 is TGTGCCAGCAGTGAAACAGGGGGGAGCTATGGCTACACCTTC. Its protein is CASSETGGSYGYTF. This chain connects TRBV6-1 to TRBJ1-2; 8 bases match TRBD1. With 2 bases clipped from V and 4 bases from J, the junction kept 3 bases outside the gene matches. Germline-derived CDR1 and CDR2 are MNHNS and SASEGT. The CDR3 covers 14 residues.

V is TRBV9 and J is TRBJ2-3, with D unclear. The CDR3 contains 13 residues. V gave up 0 bases and J gave up 2 bases, with 4 bases separating them. Germline V gives CDR1 SGDLS, CDR2 YYNGEE. Written as DNA, the CDR3 is TGTGCCAGCAGCGTAGTATTCACAGATACGCAGTATTTT. It specifies CASSVVFTDTQYF.

CDR3 amino acids: CASGLRQGVGNTEAFF. The CDR3, as DNA: TGTGCTAGTGGTTTAAGGCAGGGGGTAGGGAACACTGAAGCTTTCTTT. The chain joins TRBV12-5 to TRBJ1-1; 7 bases line up with TRBD1. The junction had 8 bases not matched to a gene; V was cut back by 3 bases and J by 1 base. CDR3 length equals 16 residues. CDR1 is LGHNT, CDR2 FRNRAP, per germline.

This clone was recorded once. Written as DNA, the CDR3 is TGTGCCAGCAGCTTACAGAGTAGGAGAAGCAATGGCTACACCTTC. Protein: CASSLQSRRSNGYTF. The chain uses TRBV7-9 and TRBJ1-2, with no clear D. Germline lookup yields CDR1 SEHNR and CDR2 FQNEAQ (reference sequence). The germline V and J ends were trimmed by 2 bases and 6 bases, with 16 bases remaining between them. This CDR3 is built from 15 residues.

The chain links TRBV23-1 to TRBJ1-3, with a possible D match to TRBD1 (5 bases). TRBV23-1 is labeled an ORF, and its function is uncertain. The CDR3 has 18 residues. V was clipped by 2 bases and J by 3 bases, with 20 bases between them. The CDR3 nucleotides read TGCGCCAGCAGTCAAGGGCAGGGAAGTGGGGTAGATGGAAACACCATATATTTT. As protein: CASSQGQGSGVDGNTIYF.

This chain uses TRBV11-1 with TRBJ1-2, with D perhaps matching TRBD1 (5 bases). Looked up from germline, CDR1 is SGHAT and CDR2 is FQDESV (reference sequence). Trimming removed 5 bases at V and 0 bases at J, with 13 bases between. The CDR3 contains 15 residues. The chain's CDR3 is CASSRRQHTNYGYTF. The DNA for the CDR3 is TGTGCCAGCAGCCGGCGACAGCACACTAACTATGGCTACACCTTC.

This clone was seen just once. The V call is TRBV3-1 (or the pseudogene TRBV3-2), the J call TRBJ2-3, with TRBD2 matching over 9 bases. This CDR3 is built from 14 residues. Per germline, CDR1 LGHDT and CDR2 YNNKEL (reference sequence). With 3 bases clipped from V and 9 bases from J, the junction kept 7 bases outside the gene matches. CDR3: CASSQDPGTSTQYF. CDR3 nucleotides: TGTGCCAGCAGCCAGGACCCTGGGACTAGCACGCAGTATTTT.

This clone was seen a few times. The J gene is TRBJ2-7, the V gene TRBV27; tentatively, D is TRBD1 (5 bases). Per the germline V gene, CDR1 is MNHEY and CDR2 is SMNVEV (reference sequence). The CDR3 is made up of 13 amino acids. V was clipped by 7 bases and J by 0 bases, with 10 bases between them. CDR3 nucleotide sequence: TGTGCCAGCATCCCAGGGTACTCCTACGAGCAGTACTTC. Encoded protein: CASIPGYSYEQYF.

V is TRBV24-1 and J is TRBJ2-5; 7 nucleotides align to TRBD1. V gave up 3 bases and J gave up 2 bases; unmatched junction bases: 8. This CDR3 is 16 amino acids long. Germline V CDR1 and CDR2: KGHDR, SFDVKD. CDR3 DNA: TGTGCCACCAGTGATCGTTCGGGACAGCATCAAGAGACCCAGTACTTC. Protein product: CATSDRSGQHQETQYF.